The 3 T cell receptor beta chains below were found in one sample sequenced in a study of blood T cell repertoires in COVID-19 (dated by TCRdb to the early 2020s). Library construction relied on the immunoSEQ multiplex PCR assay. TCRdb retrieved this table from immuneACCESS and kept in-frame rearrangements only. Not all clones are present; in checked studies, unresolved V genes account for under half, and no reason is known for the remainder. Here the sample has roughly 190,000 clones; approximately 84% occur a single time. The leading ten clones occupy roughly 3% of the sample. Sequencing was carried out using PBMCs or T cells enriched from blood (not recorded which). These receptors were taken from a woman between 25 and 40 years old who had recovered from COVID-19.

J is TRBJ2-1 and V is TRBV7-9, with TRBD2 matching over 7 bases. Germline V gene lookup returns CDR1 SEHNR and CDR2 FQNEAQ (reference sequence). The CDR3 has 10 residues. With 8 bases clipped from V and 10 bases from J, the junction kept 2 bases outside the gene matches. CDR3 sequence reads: CASELAEQFF. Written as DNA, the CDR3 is TGTGCCAGCGAACTAGCGGAGCAGTTCTTC.

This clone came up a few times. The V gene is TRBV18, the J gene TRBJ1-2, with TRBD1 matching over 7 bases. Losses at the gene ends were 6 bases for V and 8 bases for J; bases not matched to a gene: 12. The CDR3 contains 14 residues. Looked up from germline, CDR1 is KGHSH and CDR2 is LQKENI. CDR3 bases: TGTGCCAGCTCCCCTGGTGGGCAGGGGGAAGGCTACACCTTC. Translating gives CASSPGGQGEGYTF.

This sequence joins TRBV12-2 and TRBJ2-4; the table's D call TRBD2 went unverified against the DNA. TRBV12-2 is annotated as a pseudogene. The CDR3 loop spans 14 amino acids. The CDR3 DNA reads TGTGCAAGTCGCCCGCGACTAGCCAAAAACATTCAGTACTTC. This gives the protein CASRPRLAKNIQYF.